The present entry profiles one T cell receptor beta chain with its context. The antigen remains unidentified. Germline and junction disagree at one end, which may indicate a read error. Germline assignment: CDR1 SGHDT and CDR2 YYEEEE. The CDR3 is made up of 11 amino acids. These data belong to a study of cytomegalovirus exposure and HLA in healthy donors. Study results and caveats: The study listed under 200 cytomegalovirus-associated TCR beta chains.

Repertoires were generated with immunoSEQ multiplex PCR, while TCRdb's copy carries only in-frame clones and drops some. The sample records roughly 200,000 clones, approximately 89% being singletons. The receptor comes from a man aged 25 to 40 in good health and CMV-seropositive. The chain recombines TRBV5-6 with TRBJ1-1, with D maybe TRBD1 (5 bases). What was sequenced was PBMCs. For the CDR3, the DNA is TGTGCCAGCAGAACGGACACCGAAGCTTTCTTT. Its protein product is CASRTDTEAFF.